This T cell receptor (beta chain) was sequenced in a study of shared clonotypes between healthy human individuals. Whole-study results and caveats: Investigators expected sequencing depth to affect clonotype sharing among donors.

Produced via immunoSEQ multiplex PCR; TCRdb's table is partial and in-frame only. The sample holds 2 million to 2.5 million clones, 80% to 95% seen once. The germline V and J ends were trimmed by 3 bases and 0 bases, with 13 bases remaining between them. Germline CDR1 reads KGHSH; CDR2 reads LQKENI. This CDR3 is built from 16 residues. As to this clone: Its matching antigen is unknown.

The genes are TRBV18 and TRBJ2-3; a possible D gene is TRBD1 (5 bases). The receptor was isolated from a young man in good health. Some clones in this sample may be carry-over from other donors' samples. Specimen: naive CD4+ T cells from PBMCs. As to subset: CD45RA+ positively selected. The CDR3 sequence: CASSPSQGTSTDTQYF. CDR3 sequence (DNA): TGTGCCAGCTCACCTTCCCAGGGAACTAGCACAGATACGCAGTATTTT. Looking up the rest from reference TRBV18 and TRBJ2-3 gives the full variable domain: NAGVMQNPRHLVRRRGQEARLRCSPMKGHSHVYWYRQLPEEGLKFMVYLQKENIIDESGMPKERFSAEFPKEGPSILRIQQVVRGDSAAYFCASSPSQGTSTDTQYFGPGTRLTVL.